This record concerns one T cell receptor beta chain sequence. The data belong to a study of control samples from healthy donors and cancer patients. Here immunoSEQ multiplex PCR was the method, and the copy in TCRdb shows in-frame clones only, minus some. The sample has some 2,900 clones; more than 65% are singletons. Germline CDR1 is MNHNY and CDR2 is SVGAGI (reference sequence). The CDR3 totals 18 residues. V gave up 5 bases and J gave up 4 bases; unmatched junction bases: 14. The TCR sequence derives from a male donor with melanoma. The rearrangement joins TRBV6-6 to TRBJ2-7, with 13 bases that match TRBD2. Sequencing was done on a sample of formalin-fixed, paraffin-embedded tissue. The CDR3 coding sequence is TGTGCCAGCAGTCGTCGACTAGCGGGAGGTTTCTCGATATACGAGCAGTACTTC. It codes for CASSRRLAGGFSIYEQYF.